The entry below describes one T cell receptor beta chain. Antigen unknown. The germline gives CDR1 PRHDT, CDR2 FYEKMQ (reference sequence). The length of the CDR3 is 14 residues. These data come from a study of monozygotic twins with inflammatory bowel disease. Overall study results and limits: No discrimination was achieved between different T cell subtypes.

UMIs were attached via template switching, each with a 6-nucleotide sample barcode. TCRalpha and TCRbeta cDNA was put through two nested PCRs of approximately 17 and 9 cycles. TCRdb re-analyzed the 5' RACE reads; it lists each CDR3 protein once, without DNA. The sample is made up of about 160,000 distinct CDR3 sequences, and the top ten hold approximately 7% of it. The sequencing input was blood. The genes are TRBV13 and TRBJ2-5; the D gene TCRdb calls, TRBD2, cannot be checked with no DNA. This clonotype was obtained from a human donor with ulcerative colitis or Crohn's disease, or a healthy co-twin of an affected twin (not recorded which). This CDR3 is CASSPPSAQETQYF. The complete variable domain, with remaining parts taken from reference TRBV13 and TRBJ2-5, reads AAGVIQSPRHLIKEKRETATLKCYPIPRHDTVYWYQQGPGQDPQFLISFYEKMQSDKGSIPDRFSAQQFSDYHSELNMSSLELGDSALYFCASSPPSAQETQYFGPGTRLLVL.